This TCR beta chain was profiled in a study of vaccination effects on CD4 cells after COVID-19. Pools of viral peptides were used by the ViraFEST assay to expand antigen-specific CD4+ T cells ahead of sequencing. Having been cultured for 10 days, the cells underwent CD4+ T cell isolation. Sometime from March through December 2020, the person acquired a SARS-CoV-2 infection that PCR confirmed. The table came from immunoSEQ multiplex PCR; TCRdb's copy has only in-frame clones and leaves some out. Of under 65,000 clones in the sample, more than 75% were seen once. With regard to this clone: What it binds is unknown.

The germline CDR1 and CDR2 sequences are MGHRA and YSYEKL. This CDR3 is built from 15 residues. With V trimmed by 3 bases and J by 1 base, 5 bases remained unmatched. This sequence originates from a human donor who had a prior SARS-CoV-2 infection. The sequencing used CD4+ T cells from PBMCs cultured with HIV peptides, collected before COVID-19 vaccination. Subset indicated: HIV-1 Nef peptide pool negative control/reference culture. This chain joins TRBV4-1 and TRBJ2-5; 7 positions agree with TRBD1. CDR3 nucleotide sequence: TGCGCCAGCAGCCACCACGGGACAGCCCAAGAGACCCAGTACTTC. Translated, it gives CASSHHGTAQETQYF.